The 25 T cell receptor beta chains given below trace back to one sample, sequenced in a study of OX40 agonist ivuxolimab in advanced cancers. Repertoires were generated with immunoSEQ multiplex PCR, while TCRdb's copy carries only in-frame clones and drops some. The sample contains tens of thousands of clones, 87% of which appear only once. The source material was CD4+ or CD8+ T cells sorted from blood, sampled in a trial of the OX40 agonist ivuxolimab. The receptors were gathered from an adult with an advanced solid tumor such as melanoma, head and neck, liver or kidney cancer.

The V gene is TRBV9, the J gene TRBJ2-3; D possibly corresponds to TRBD2 (5 bases). CDR3 length: 13 residues. Trimming pared 0 bases from V and 3 bases from J, leaving 5 bases between. Germline assignment: CDR1 SGDLS and CDR2 YYNGEE. The CDR3 bases are TGTGCCAGCAGCGTAGCGGGGACAGATACGCAGTATTTT. It translates to CASSVAGTDTQYF.

The rearrangement joins TRBV14 to TRBJ2-7; TRBD2 agrees at 9 bases. V lost 0 bases, J lost 6 bases, and 6 bases stayed unmatched. There are 15 residues in the CDR3. Germline lookup yields CDR1 SGHDN and CDR2 FVKESK. DNA of the CDR3: TGTGCCAGCAGCCAAGAGGGGCGGGGGGGCCTCGAGCAGTACTTC. It codes for CASSQEGRGGLEQYF.

The chain links TRBV30 to TRBJ2-3; D possibly matches TRBD1 or TRBD2 (5 bases each). Germline CDR1 reads GTSNPN; CDR2 reads SVGIG (reference sequence). V shed 0 bases and J shed 6 bases, with 16 bases lying between them. The CDR3 contains 15 residues. The CDR3 spells CAWSVRGRLKDTQYF. In DNA, the CDR3 is TGTGCCTGGAGTGTAAGGGGACGGTTGAAGGATACGCAGTATTTT.

This chain links TRBV5-8 with TRBJ2-2; 8 nucleotides align to TRBD1. The CDR3 runs to 17 residues. After removal of 1 base from V and 0 bases from J, the junction contained 5 bases not matched to a gene. Germline CDR1 reads SGHTS; CDR2 reads YDEGEE. CDR3 nucleotide sequence: TGTGCCAGCAGCTTGTGGCAGGGGGCCGCGAACACCGGGGAGCTGTTTTTT. Protein sequence: CASSLWQGAANTGELFF.

This rearrangement joins TRBV7-2 to TRBJ2-7, with D maybe TRBD1 (6 bases). The V gene's germline CDR1 is SGHTA and CDR2 FQGNSA. The germline V and J ends were trimmed by 5 bases and 3 bases, with 20 bases remaining between them. The CDR3 is made up of 16 amino acids. This chain's CDR3 is CASSHTRDIPRYEQYF. As DNA, the CDR3 is TGTGCCAGCAGCCACACCCGGGACATTCCACGCTACGAGCAGTACTTC.

The genes are TRBV6-5 and TRBJ2-1; D gene uncertain. V lost 6 bases to trimming and J lost 6 bases, with 15 bases between them. CDR1 is MNHEY and CDR2 is SVGAGI in the germline V gene. The CDR3 totals 14 residues. The CDR3 reads CASRSPGQPNEQFF. The CDR3 bases are TGTGCCAGCAGGAGCCCGGGTCAACCCAATGAGCAGTTCTTC.

The genes are TRBV10-1 and TRBJ2-3; D may be TRBD1 or TRBD2 (5 bases each). The germline V gene encodes CDR1 WNHNN and CDR2 SYGVQD (reference sequence). Between the trimmed V and J ends, which lost 6 bases and 7 bases, there was a span of 17 bases. There are 14 residues in the CDR3. The CDR3 here is CASSRDGSMYTQYF. The CDR3 region has the DNA TGCGCCAGCAGCCGGGACGGATCGATGTATACGCAGTATTTT.

This rearrangement joins TRBV11-2 to TRBJ2-7; TRBD1 aligns across 7 bases. Germline V gene sequence: CDR1 SGHAT, CDR2 FQNNGV. The CDR3 spans 15 residues. The trim removed 1 base at V and 4 bases at J, leaving 7 bases unmatched. The CDR3 DNA is TGTGCCAGCAGCTTAGCGGAAGGGGGCGGGTACGAGCAGTACTTC. It yields the protein CASSLAEGGGYEQYF.

This chain joins TRBV6-1 and TRBJ1-5, with TRBD1 matching over 10 bases. Germline trimming cut 5 bases from V and 4 bases from J; bases unmatched to any gene: 5. The CDR3 is 15 residues long. In germline, CDR1 is MNHNS, CDR2 SASEGT. DNA for the CDR3: TGTGCCAGCAGTAGCGGGACAGGGGATAATCAGCCCCAGCATTTT. Its translation is CASSSGTGDNQPQHF.

On this clone: This specimen includes other DNA sequences encoding the same CDR3. The rearrangement links TRBV2 to TRBJ2-7; weak D call: TRBD2 (5 bases). V gave up 10 bases and J gave up 5 bases, with 18 bases separating them. Germline lookup yields CDR1 SNHLY and CDR2 FYNNEI. The CDR3 length is 13 residues. Written as DNA, the CDR3 is TGTGCCAACCAGAGGCGCACCGGGGACGAGCAGTACTTC. Protein sequence: CANQRRTGDEQYF.

The chain uses TRBV5-1 and TRBJ1-1, with D hard to call. The CDR3 consists of 14 residues. Trimming removed 5 bases from V and 0 bases from J, with 11 bases in between. The V gene's germline CDR1 is SGHRS and CDR2 YFSETQ. CDR3 coding DNA: TGCGCCAGCAGGGGTACGGATATGAACACTGAAGCTTTCTTT. Its protein is CASRGTDMNTEAFF.

The chain recombines TRBV5-6 with TRBJ2-2; D may be TRBD1 or TRBD2 (6 bases each). Germline loops: CDR1 SGHDT, CDR2 YYEEEE. The V gene lost 0 bases and the J gene lost 7 bases, with 16 bases spanning the gap. This CDR3 has 16 residues. CDR3 loop: CASSLAGAGSGGELFF. The CDR3, as DNA: TGTGCCAGCAGCTTGGCGGGGGCAGGATCGGGCGGGGAGCTGTTTTTT.

The chain carries TRBV4-2 and TRBJ2-1, with 9 bases identical to TRBD2. The CDR3 covers 14 residues. Germline V lookup: CDR1 LGHNA, CDR2 YNFKEQ. The V gene end was trimmed by 1 base and the J gene end by 10 bases; junction bases not matched to a gene: 5. In DNA form, the CDR3 reads TGTGCCAGCAGCCAAGGACCCGCGGGAGGGGAGCAGTTCTTC. The encoded protein is CASSQGPAGGEQFF.

In its sample, this clone was seen once. The chain has TRBV7-2 and TRBJ2-1, with a possible D match to TRBD1 (6 bases). In germline, CDR1 is SGHTA, CDR2 FQGNSA. The CDR3 spans 14 residues. V dropped 5 bases and J dropped 5 bases, with 13 bases sitting between them. CDR3 nucleotides: TGTGCCAGCAGCCCCCAGGACAGAAACAATGAGCAGTTCTTC. It is translated as CASSPQDRNNEQFF. The whole variable domain, filled in from reference TRBV7-2 and TRBJ2-1, reads GAGVSQSPSNKVTEKGKDVELRCDPISGHTALYWYRQSLGQGLEFLIYFQGNSAPDKSGLPSDRFSAERTGGSVSTLTIQRTQQEDSAVYLCASSPQDRNNEQFFGPGTRLTVL.

The chain joins TRBV5-1 to TRBJ1-1, with D unclear. Germline CDR1 is SGHRS and CDR2 is YFSETQ. The CDR3 consists of 16 residues. Trimming took 3 bases from V and 5 from J, leaving 20 bases between them. The CDR3 DNA sequence: TGCGCCAGCAGCTCCGAGGATACCCCTGGGCGGACTGAAGCTTTCTTT. It encodes CASSSEDTPGRTEAFF.

The rearrangement uses TRBV6-5 and TRBJ1-2; D is possibly TRBD1 (6 bases). The CDR3 contains 15 residues. V lost 6 bases and J 0 bases, leaving 14 bases between the germline ends. Germline V lookup: CDR1 MNHEY, CDR2 SVGAGI. CDR3 region: CASSPGGGANYGYTF. DNA for the CDR3: TGTGCCAGCAGCCCCGGCGGGGGCGCTAACTATGGCTACACCTTC.

The chain uses TRBV20-1 and TRBJ1-2; D is unclear. CDR3 length: 10 residues. Germline V lookup: CDR1 DFQATT, CDR2 SNEGSKA (reference sequence). V was trimmed by 5 bases and J by 8 bases, leaving 9 bases between them. Here the CDR3 DNA reads TGCAGTGCTTCCTTGGGGGGCTACACCTTC. Protein product: CSASLGGYTF.

In this sample, this clone turned up a few times. V gene TRBV4-1 combines with J gene TRBJ1-1; TRBD1 agrees at 7 bases. The V gene's germline CDR1 is MGHRA and CDR2 YSYEKL. The CDR3 has 19 amino acids. The ends lost 1 base at V and 3 bases at J; junction bases unmatched: 17. CDR3 nucleotide sequence: TGCGCCAGCAGCCAAGGGATGGTCAGGACAGGTACGCGGGACACTGAAGCTTTCTTT. It specifies CASSQGMVRTGTRDTEAFF.

The chain recombines TRBV6-6 with TRBJ2-1, with a weak D call TRBD2 (6 bases). V was clipped by 2 bases and J by 9 bases, with 11 bases between them. Germline V CDR1 and CDR2: MNHNY, SVGAGI (reference sequence). The CDR3 length is 13 residues. As DNA, the CDR3 is TGTGCCAGCAGTTACGGAGGGGCGGCTGAGCAGTTCTTC. Protein: CASSYGGAAEQFF.

This chain joins TRBV7-9 and TRBJ1-4, with 7 bases aligning to TRBD1. Looked up from germline, CDR1 is SEHNR and CDR2 is FQNEAQ (reference sequence). This CDR3 spans 15 amino acids. With V trimmed by 5 bases and J by 0 bases, 3 bases remained unmatched. The CDR3 nucleotides read TGTGCCAGCAGCCCTGGGACAGCAACTAATGAAAAACTGTTTTTT. Its protein is CASSPGTATNEKLFF. The variable domain in full, completed from reference TRBV7-9 and TRBJ1-4, reads DTGVSQNPRHKITKRGQNVTFRCDPISEHNRLYWYRQTLGQGPEFLTYFQNEAQLEKSRLLSDRFSAERPKGSFSTLEIQRTEQGDSAMYLCASSPGTATNEKLFFGSGTQLSVL.

The rearrangement uses TRBV11-2 and TRBJ2-7, with D hard to call. Deletions cut 1 base from V and 4 bases from J, with 11 bases between. The V gene's germline CDR1 is SGHAT and CDR2 FQNNGV. CDR3 length: 14 residues. The CDR3 reads CASSLVRAQYEQYF. As DNA, the CDR3 is TGTGCCAGCAGCTTAGTAAGGGCTCAGTACGAGCAGTACTTC.

The chain joins TRBV30 to TRBJ2-7, with no clear D. CDR1 is GTSNPN and CDR2 is SVGIG in the germline V gene (reference sequence). The CDR3 contains 13 residues. Trimming took off 4 bases at V and 3 bases at J, with 13 bases between the two ends. The CDR3 DNA reads TGTGCCTGGACTCGGGCCCTACTCTACGAGCAGTACTTC. Its protein product is CAWTRALLYEQYF.

The table lists this clone with a count of one. The chain recombines TRBV6-1 with TRBJ1-3; D remains ambiguous. Germline V lookup: CDR1 MNHNS, CDR2 SASEGT. This CDR3 contains 14 residues. Trimming took off 1 base at V and 1 base at J, with 5 bases between the two ends. The DNA of the CDR3 is TGTGCCAGCAGTGAAGAATCATCTGGAAACACCATATATTTT. It encodes CASSEESSGNTIYF.

This clone was found once. This chain uses TRBV16 with TRBJ2-1, with a possible D match to TRBD2 (6 bases). The CDR3 consists of 13 residues. Deletions cut 2 bases from V and 10 bases from J, with 12 bases between. The germline gives CDR1 KGHSY, CDR2 FQNENV. The CDR3 is CASSQRRGREQFF. As DNA, the CDR3 is TGTGCCAGCAGCCAAAGGAGGGGCAGGGAGCAGTTCTTC.

The J gene is TRBJ2-5, the V gene TRBV7-6; TRBD2 matches 8 bases. This CDR3 spans 15 amino acids. The germline gives CDR1 SGHVS, CDR2 FNYEAQ. V lost 5 bases and J lost 5; bases outside the gene matches: 10. CDR3 nucleotides: TGTGCCAGCAGCCCCGTAGCGGGGCCATGGGAGACCCAGTACTTC. This codes for CASSPVAGPWETQYF. The complete variable domain, with remaining parts taken from reference TRBV7-6 and TRBJ2-5, reads GAGVSQSPRYKVTKRGQDVALRCDPISGHVSLYWYRQALGQGPEFLTYFNYEAQQDKSGLPNDRFSAERPEGSISTLTIQRTEQRDSAMYRCASSPVAGPWETQYFGPGTRLLVL.